The sequence of this T cell receptor (beta chain) was determined in a study of T cell changes during pregnancy in multiple sclerosis. The protocol was immunoSEQ multiplex PCR, while the TCRdb copy is restricted to in-frame clones and leaves out a portion. The sample has 76,000 or so clones; about 94% are singletons. CDR1 KGHSH and CDR2 LQKENI come from the germline V gene. V lost 1 base and J lost 7, with 10 bases in between. The CDR3 is 14 amino acids. The receptor's source is a female donor in good health, enrolled as a control in a pregnancy study. The chain is built from TRBV18 and TRBJ2-2; TRBD1 is a possible D gene (5 bases). This sample comprised peripheral blood, obtained in the second trimester of pregnancy. CDR3 region: CASSPRGDIGELFF. The DNA of the CDR3 is TGTGCCAGCTCACCACGGGGCGACATCGGGGAGCTGTTTTTT.